The text below deals with one T cell receptor (beta chain). The data were obtained in a study of blood T cell repertoires in COVID-19. The overall study: Samples taken during acute and convalescent COVID-19 were collected in the United States, Italy and Spain. Sources were T cells, B-cell-depleted T cells, or PBMCs; the material itself was cDNA or gDNA.

As originally analysed: Amplification with reference gene primers provided the estimates of nucleated cell counts. Clones were sequenced by immunoSEQ multiplex PCR, and TCRdb holds only the in-frame ones, with some missing. V and J calls and clone size are given by that table; D and trimming were obtained from the DNA. The table shows around 200,000 clones, with approximately 85% occurring only once. The CDR3 runs to 15 residues. The V gene end was trimmed by 5 bases and the J gene end by 2 bases; junction bases not matched to a gene: 6. Germline V gene data show CDR1 as MDHEN and CDR2 as SYDVKM. The sequence was obtained from a man in his sixties with acute or convalescent COVID-19. Sequencing was performed on peripheral blood. The chain carries TRBV28 and TRBJ2-5, with 9 bases aligning to TRBD1. CDR3 in DNA: TGTGCCAGCAGTCTCGGACAGGGGATACAAGAGACCCAGTACTTC. Amino acid sequence: CASSLGQGIQETQYF.